This TCR beta chain emerged from a study of lymphopenia after photon versus proton radiotherapy. Study results and limitations: Survival link was tested only in deceased patients; proton benefit remains a possibility. Oligoclonal CD8+ Temra expansion after nadir drove photon patients' diversity drop.

A remark on this clone: What it binds is unknown.

Germline V CDR1 and CDR2: LNHDA, SQIVND (reference sequence). The CDR3 is 14 residues long. V lost 5 bases, J lost 4 bases, and 15 bases lay in between. Clones were read by immunoSEQ multiplex PCR, and TCRdb kept only the in-frame ones, dropping some. This sample yields about 6,900 clones, of which around 84% are seen a single time; about half belongs to the top ten. The sequencing used peripheral blood, collected from a patient treated with photon-based radiotherapy. The source is a man aged 25 to 45 with gastric cancer. V gene TRBV19 combines with J gene TRBJ2-7; D could derive from TRBD1 or TRBD2 (6 bases each). The CDR3 coding sequence is TGTGCCAGTAGTCGCGTGGGGGGCTCGTACGAGCAGTACTTC. Translating it yields CASSRVGGSYEQYF.